This T cell receptor (beta chain) derives from a study of blood T cell repertoires in COVID-19. The CDR3 is 14 amino acids. Germline CDR1 reads SGHRS; CDR2 reads YFSETQ. Between the trimmed V and J ends, which lost 3 bases and 2 bases, there was a span of 12 bases. TCRdb's table, derived via immunoSEQ multiplex PCR, lists solely in-frame clones and lacks some. Among 320,000 or so clones listed, around 85% were seen once. A single count supports this clone. Assignment of participants to cohorts was predicated upon participant-reported clinical history. This sequence joins TRBV5-1 and TRBJ2-7; D is uncertain. The source of this sequence is a woman in her thirties who had been exposed to COVID-19. Sequencing was performed on PBMCs or T cells enriched from blood (not recorded which). Here the CDR3 DNA reads TGCGCCAGCAGCTCCGTCCTGGGCACCTACGAGCAGTACTTC. It codes for CASSSVLGTYEQYF.